This T cell receptor (beta chain) came from a study of shared clonotypes between healthy human individuals. Only in-frame clones appear in the TCRdb table, and some are missing; sequencing was by immunoSEQ multiplex PCR. The sample lists some 500,000 clones, 79% seen once, with 9.5% to 15% in the top ten. This CDR3 contains 12 residues. Germline-derived CDR1 and CDR2 are SNHLY and FYNNEI. V lost 11 bases to trimming and J lost 7 bases, with 14 bases between them. Every one of the donors was a Caucasian adult that lived in Nashville, Tennessee. The receptor was derived from a woman in her 40s in good health. Some clones in this sample may be carry-over from other donors' samples. The rearrangement uses TRBV2 and TRBJ2-2; D is undetermined. Material: PBMCs. CDR3 in DNA: TGTGCCGGAAATAGAGGTAGCGGGGAGCTGTTTTTT. This encodes CAGNRGSGELFF.